Each of the 10 T cell receptor beta chains below was sequenced from the same sample in a study of blood T cell repertoires in COVID-19. Generated by immunoSEQ multiplex PCR, the TCRdb table keeps only in-frame clones and is missing some. The data show 150,000 to 200,000 clones, around 81% seen once. The sample comprised peripheral blood. These receptor sequences come from a human donor with acute or convalescent COVID-19. The donor label of this sample is uncertain.

This rearrangement joins TRBV18 to TRBJ1-2; no firm D call. In germline, CDR1 is KGHSH, CDR2 LQKENI. This CDR3 spans 15 amino acids. Trimming took off 3 bases at V and 5 bases at J, with 16 bases between the two ends. The CDR3 reads CASSPLTGPGYGYTF. The CDR3 region has the DNA TGTGCCAGCTCACCTTTGACCGGGCCGGGATATGGCTACACCTTC.

The table lists this clone with a few counts. This rearrangement joins TRBV27 to TRBJ2-7; TRBD1 is a possible D gene (5 bases). The germline V gene has CDR1 MNHEY and CDR2 SMNVEV (reference sequence). With 7 bases removed from V and 4 bases from J, the gap between germline ends came to 8 bases. The CDR3 totals 11 residues. CDR3 in amino acids: CASTPGYEQYF. In DNA, the CDR3 is TGTGCCAGCACCCCAGGGTACGAGCAGTACTTC.

The chain has TRBV18 and TRBJ2-7; 12 bases align to TRBD2. V lost 3 bases to trimming and J lost 3 bases; unmatched junction nucleotides: 6. The length of the CDR3 is 16 residues. The germline V gene encodes CDR1 KGHSH and CDR2 LQKENI. Written as DNA, the CDR3 is TGTGCCAGCTCACCGGTGCCTAGCGGGAGGGACTACGAGCAGTACTTC. The encoded protein is CASSPVPSGRDYEQYF.

The chain links TRBV28 to TRBJ2-7; TRBD1 aligns across 7 bases. Trimming cost V 3 bases and J 3 bases; bases outside gene matches: 2. Germline assignment: CDR1 MDHEN and CDR2 SYDVKM. The CDR3 consists of 13 residues. The CDR3 nucleotides read TGTGCCAGCAGTTTGCCAGGGGGCTACGAGCAGTACTTC. It specifies CASSLPGGYEQYF.

The CDR3 DNA follows: TGTGCCAGCAGTTTAGGAGGGTGGGGACAGGGGATCTATGGCTACACCTTC. This translates into CASSLGGWGQGIYGYTF. This sequence joins TRBV28 and TRBJ1-2; TRBD1 aligns across 10 bases. V trimming: 2 bases; J trimming: 4 bases; junction bases outside the gene matches: 10. CDR3 length: 17 amino acids. Germline CDR1 is MDHEN and CDR2 is SYDVKM.

The chain recombines TRBV11-2 with TRBJ2-5; 8 bases are shared with TRBD1. CDR1 and CDR2 from the germline V gene are SGHAT and FQNNGV. J lost 5 bases, V lost 4 bases, and 6 bases had no gene match. This CDR3 is 14 amino acids long. The CDR3 loop reads CASSSRQGRETQYF. CDR3 sequence (DNA): TGTGCCAGCAGCTCGAGACAGGGGCGGGAGACCCAGTACTTC.

This rearrangement joins TRBV21-1 to TRBJ1-1; TRBD1 is the table's D call, not checked against the DNA. TRBV21-1 is classified as a pseudogene. The CDR3 is 13 amino acids. The CDR3 DNA reads as TGTGCCAGCAGCAAGAGGGACAGGGGGGGAGCTTTCTTT. As protein: CASSKRDRGGAFF.

V and J are TRBV18 and TRBJ1-6; TRBD1 matches 7 bases. V lost 6 bases and J lost 10; bases outside the gene matches: 9. Germline V gives CDR1 KGHSH, CDR2 LQKENI. CDR3 length: 14 residues. The CDR3 nucleotides read TGTGCCAGCTCCCCTGACAGGGAAGGCTCACCCCTCCACTTT. It specifies CASSPDREGSPLHF. Based on the CDR3 plus reference TRBV18 and TRBJ1-6, the full variable domain is NAGVMQNPRHLVRRRGQEARLRCSPMKGHSHVYWYRQLPEEGLKFMVYLQKENIIDESGMPKERFSAEFPKEGPSILRIQQVVRGDSAAYFCASSPDREGSPLHFGNGTRLTVT.

This chain joins TRBV7-9 and TRBJ2-1; possible D gene TRBD2, 5 bases. Trimming removed 5 bases from V and 0 bases from J, with 11 bases in between. CDR3 length: 15 residues. CDR1 and CDR2 from the germline V gene are SEHNR and FQNEAQ (reference sequence). CDR3 in DNA: TGTGCCAGCAGCCGGACTGAGAGCTCCTACAATGAGCAGTTCTTC. Its protein product is CASSRTESSYNEQFF. The full variable domain, rest sourced from reference TRBV7-9 and TRBJ2-1, is DTGVSQNPRHKITKRGQNVTFRCDPISEHNRLYWYRQTLGQGPEFLTYFQNEAQLEKSRLLSDRFSAERPKGSFSTLEIQRTEQGDSAMYLCASSRTESSYNEQFFGPGTRLTVL.

V is TRBV6-5 and J is TRBJ2-3; D may be TRBD1 (5 bases). This CDR3 is built from 15 residues. Between the trimmed V and J ends, which lost 2 bases and 6 bases, there was a span of 15 bases. The germline gives CDR1 MNHEY, CDR2 SVGAGI. CDR3 sequence reads: CASSYGGQGLDTQYF. For the CDR3, the DNA is TGTGCCAGCAGTTACGGTGGGCAGGGTCTGGATACGCAGTATTTT.